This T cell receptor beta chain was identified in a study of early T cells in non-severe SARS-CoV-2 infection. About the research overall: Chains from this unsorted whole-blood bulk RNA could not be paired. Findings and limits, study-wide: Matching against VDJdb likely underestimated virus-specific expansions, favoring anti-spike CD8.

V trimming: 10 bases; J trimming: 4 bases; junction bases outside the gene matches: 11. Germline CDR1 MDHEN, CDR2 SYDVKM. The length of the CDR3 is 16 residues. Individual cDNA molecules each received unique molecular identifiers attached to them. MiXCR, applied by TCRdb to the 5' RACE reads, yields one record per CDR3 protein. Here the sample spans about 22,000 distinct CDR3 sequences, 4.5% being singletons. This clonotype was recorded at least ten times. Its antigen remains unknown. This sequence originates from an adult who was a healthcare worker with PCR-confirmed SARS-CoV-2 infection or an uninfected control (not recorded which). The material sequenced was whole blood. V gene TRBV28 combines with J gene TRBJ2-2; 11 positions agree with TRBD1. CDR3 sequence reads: CATWTGGGGVTGELFF. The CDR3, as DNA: TGTGCCACATGGACAGGGGGCGGCGGAGTCACCGGGGAGCTGTTTTTT.